This T cell receptor beta chain is drawn from a study of blood T cell repertoires in COVID-19. Here immunoSEQ multiplex PCR was the method, and the copy in TCRdb shows in-frame clones only, minus some. Among around 60,000 clones, 65% to 90% were seen once, and the ten largest hold 10%. This CDR3 is 13 amino acids long. Germline V gene lookup returns CDR1 GTSNPN and CDR2 SVGIG (reference sequence). Unmatched junction bases numbered 7, after V lost 5 bases and J lost 6 bases. What was sequenced was peripheral blood. This clonotype originated in a man aged 45-65 years with COVID-19, enrolled during active disease. J is TRBJ1-1 and V is TRBV30, with 9 bases identical to TRBD1. The CDR3 loop is CAWDRQGDAEAFF. CDR3 DNA sequence: TGTGCCTGGGACAGACAGGGGGACGCTGAAGCTTTCTTT.